A single sample is the source of the 11 T cell receptor beta chains below, sequenced in a study of CD8+ T cells in alopecia areata. In each case, RNA was isolated and then reverse transcribed into cDNA as the sequencing template. Sequenced by immunoSEQ multiplex PCR; TCRdb stores in-frame clones only, minus some. The sample contains 150,000 or so clones, 55% of which appear only once. The sequenced sample consisted of CD4+ T cells sorted from blood. These receptors were taken from a human donor in good health.

V usage is TRBV19 and J usage is TRBJ2-7; TRBD1 might be the D (9 bases). Germline CDR1 reads LNHDA; CDR2 reads SQIVND (reference sequence). V lost 6 bases, J lost 2 bases, and 17 bases lay in between. The CDR3 spans 15 residues. CDR3 bases: TGTGCCAGTAGCGGGGGGGACAGGGTACCCTACGAGCAGTACTTC. Translated, it gives CASSGGDRVPYEQYF.

The DNA for the CDR3 is TGTGCCAGCAGAACTAGCGGGAGTATTTACAATGAGCAGTTCTTC. Translating it yields CASRTSGSIYNEQFF. The chain combines TRBV11-2 with TRBJ2-1; 11 nucleotides agree with TRBD2. Germline V CDR1 and CDR2: SGHAT, FQNNGV. This CDR3 has 15 amino acids. V shed 6 bases, J shed 4 bases, and the junction held 5 bases outside the gene matches.

On this clone itself: No conserved phenylalanine or tryptophan ends this CDR3, so it is likely a read error. The V and J genes are TRBV5-6 and TRBJ2-7; 13 bases are shared with TRBD2. This CDR3 comprises 16 residues. The J segment lost 4 bases and the V segment lost 4 bases, leaving 8 bases of the junction unmatched. Germline V gene lookup returns CDR1 SGHDT and CDR2 YYEEEE. DNA of the CDR3: TGTGCCAGCAGCCGGGGACTAGCGGGAAGACGGTACGAGCAGTACTCC. Translation: CASSRGLAGRRYEQYS.

V usage is TRBV7-9 and J usage is TRBJ2-7; D gene unclear. This CDR3 comprises 13 residues. Looked up from germline, CDR1 is SEHNR and CDR2 is FQNEAQ (reference sequence). The V end was cut by 0 bases, the J end by 4 bases, with 7 bases between. The CDR3 loop is CASSLAGMYEQYF. The CDR3 DNA is TGTGCCAGCAGCTTAGCAGGGATGTACGAGCAGTACTTC.

This chain links TRBV7-2 with TRBJ2-1; D is uncertain. The length of the CDR3 is 12 residues. V was shortened by 4 bases and J by 8 bases, with 9 bases between the two germline ends. Germline V lookup: CDR1 SGHTA, CDR2 FQGNSA. The DNA for the CDR3 is TGTGCCAGCAGCTCCACTACGCATGAGCAGTTCTTC. Translating it yields CASSSTTHEQFF.

This clone occurred a few times. This chain joins TRBV6-6 and TRBJ1-1, with D perhaps TRBD1 (5 bases). Trimming removed 7 bases at V and 1 base at J, with 13 bases between. The germline CDR1 and CDR2 sequences are MNHNY and SVGAGI (reference sequence). CDR3 length equals 14 residues. The CDR3 spells CASKIGTANTEAFF. The CDR3 region has the DNA TGTGCCAGCAAAATTGGGACGGCGAACACTGAAGCTTTCTTT.

CDR3 amino acids: CSARQETYEQYF. CDR3 nucleotides: TGCAGCGCCCGGCAGGAGACCTACGAGCAGTACTTC. The V call is TRBV29-1, the J call TRBJ2-7, with D uncertain. V was shortened by 7 bases and J by 2 bases, with 12 bases between the two germline ends. The CDR3 runs to 12 residues. Germline values: CDR1 SQVTM, CDR2 ANQGSEA.

The chain employs TRBV7-8 and TRBJ2-2; possibly TRBD1 for D (6 bases). This CDR3 is built from 14 residues. Trimming stripped 6 bases from V and 5 bases from J, with 13 bases between. The germline V gene encodes CDR1 SGHVS and CDR2 FQNEAQ. The CDR3 nucleotides read TGTGCCAGCAGACGGACAGAAAAGACCGGGGAGCTGTTTTTT. It specifies CASRRTEKTGELFF.

This chain connects TRBV29-1 to TRBJ2-7; 8 nucleotides agree with TRBD1. This CDR3 spans 13 amino acids. Per the germline V gene, CDR1 is SQVTM and CDR2 is ANQGSEA. Trimming removed 2 bases from V and 3 bases from J; junction bases left unmatched: 3. The CDR3 here is CSVEKTGVYEQYF. CDR3 DNA sequence: TGCAGCGTTGAAAAGACAGGGGTCTACGAGCAGTACTTC.

In its sample, this clone was seen a few times. The J gene is TRBJ2-5, the V gene TRBV29-1; D is possibly TRBD1 or TRBD2 (5 bases each). The CDR3 length is 15 residues. Trimming cost V 6 bases and J 7 bases, with 24 bases left between them. Germline V lookup: CDR1 SQVTM, CDR2 ANQGSEA. The CDR3: CSVAATWGERWTQYF. The CDR3 DNA reads as TGCAGCGTAGCTGCGACGTGGGGCGAGCGGTGGACCCAGTACTTC. Full variable domain (outside the CDR3, taken from reference TRBV29-1 and TRBJ2-5): SAVISQKPSRDICQRGTSLTIQCQVDSQVTMMFWYRQQPGQSLTLIATANQGSEATYESGFVIDKFPISRPNLTFSTLTVSNMSPEDSSIYLCSVAATWGERWTQYFGPGTRLLVL.

This clone has just one count. The CDR3 sequence is CAWAAVGDTQYF. Written as DNA, the CDR3 is TGTGCCTGGGCGGCTGTCGGGGATACGCAGTATTTT. The chain combines TRBV30 with TRBJ2-3; D remains unclear. Trimming cost V 5 bases and J 6 bases, with 12 bases left between them. There are 12 residues in the CDR3. CDR1 and CDR2 (germline): GTSNPN, SVGIG (reference sequence).